The rows below give T cell receptor beta chains drawn from one sample of a study of graft-versus-host responses after intestinal transplantation. Clones were read by immunoSEQ multiplex PCR, and TCRdb kept only the in-frame ones, dropping some. The sample has tens of thousands of clones; more than 80% are singletons. The antigens these receptors bind are not known. The sequencing here drew on unstimulated CD8+ T cells sorted from spleen or lymph node cells, taken before intestinal transplant. The receptors shown here come from a human donor who received an intestinal transplant. CDR3s include the opening cysteine and the closing phenylalanine or tryptophan. Fields, in order: V gene, J gene, CDR3 length, CDR3 protein.

V gene: TRBV27
J gene: TRBJ2-1
CDR3 length: 16
CDR3 protein: CASSFQPGTGYNEQFF

V gene: TRBV4-1
J gene: TRBJ1-1
CDR3 length: 15
CDR3 protein: CASSQGGQGGTEAFF

V gene: TRBV9
J gene: TRBJ2-4
CDR3 length: 13
CDR3 protein: CASSVSGGNIQYF

V gene: TRBV7-9
J gene: TRBJ2-5
CDR3 length: 17
CDR3 protein: CASRDTGSRWSGETQYF

V gene: TRBV7-8
J gene: TRBJ2-7
CDR3 length: 15
CDR3 protein: CASSRSGGGPYEQYF

V gene: TRBV9
J gene: TRBJ1-5
CDR3 length: 15
CDR3 protein: CASSAGTGGNQPQHF

V gene: TRBV27
J gene: TRBJ2-1
CDR3 length: 13
CDR3 protein: CASSPRVNNEQFF

V gene: TRBV4-1
J gene: TRBJ2-1
CDR3 length: 18
CDR3 protein: CASSQVVSSGSGLNEQFF

V gene: TRBV5-6
J gene: TRBJ1-2
CDR3 length: 14
CDR3 protein: CASSQPGLRHGYTF

V gene: TRBV2
J gene: TRBJ2-7
CDR3 length: 15
CDR3 protein: CASSSVGGNSYEQYF

V gene: TRBV7-9
J gene: TRBJ2-1
CDR3 length: 13
CDR3 protein: CASGTSGYNEQFF

V gene: TRBV14
J gene: TRBJ2-7
CDR3 length: 13
CDR3 protein: CASSQVRTGDQYF

V gene: TRBV6-6
J gene: TRBJ2-1
CDR3 length: 13
CDR3 protein: CASSYGGGNEQFF

V gene: TRBV7-9
J gene: TRBJ2-3
CDR3 length: 13
CDR3 protein: CASSPYRADTQYF

V gene: TRBV27
J gene: TRBJ2-3
CDR3 length: 17
CDR3 protein: CASSLGLLGGGADTQYF

V gene: TRBV9
J gene: TRBJ2-7
CDR3 length: 15
CDR3 protein: CASSVGSGGTYEQYF

V gene: TRBV5-8
J gene: TRBJ2-7
CDR3 length: 17
CDR3 protein: CASSPFLRRGNLNEQYF

V gene: TRBV4-2
J gene: TRBJ2-5
CDR3 length: 21
CDR3 protein: CASSQVAPGDTGRDSQETQYF

V gene: TRBV6-1
J gene: TRBJ2-3
CDR3 length: 13
CDR3 protein: CASSDIPADTQYF

V gene: TRBV19
J gene: TRBJ1-4
CDR3 length: 14
CDR3 protein: CASSDDRDYEKLFF

V gene: TRBV19
J gene: TRBJ2-7
CDR3 length: 14
CDR3 protein: CASSSFDSSYEQYF

V gene: TRBV9
J gene: TRBJ2-3
CDR3 length: 17
CDR3 protein: CASSVKGTSGPTDTQYF

V gene: TRBV6-5
J gene: TRBJ1-1
CDR3 length: 13
CDR3 protein: CASTPSGNTEAFF

V gene: TRBV27
J gene: TRBJ2-3
CDR3 length: 16
CDR3 protein: CASRSAGYSSTDTQYF

V gene: TRBV7-9
J gene: TRBJ1-2
CDR3 length: 13
CDR3 protein: CASSGTGGDGYTF

V gene: TRBV6-1
J gene: TRBJ2-5
CDR3 length: 14
CDR3 protein: CASSGPGGGETQYF

V gene: TRBV29-1
J gene: TRBJ1-1
CDR3 length: 14
CDR3 protein: CSASTGTGNTEAFF

V gene: TRBV10-3
J gene: TRBJ1-2
CDR3 length: 15
CDR3 protein: CAITPFGGANYGYTF

V gene: TRBV9
J gene: TRBJ1-2
CDR3 length: 14
CDR3 protein: CASTTGGDGYGYTF

V gene: TRBV27
J gene: TRBJ2-1
CDR3 length: 17
CDR3 protein: CASRTLLRGRRYNEQFF

V gene: TRBV4-2
J gene: TRBJ2-3
CDR3 length: 18
CDR3 protein: CASSQDPPRLDLTDTQYF

V gene: TRBV15
J gene: TRBJ1-1
CDR3 length: 15
CDR3 protein: CATSRDSEEGISAFF

V gene: TRBV27
J gene: TRBJ2-6
CDR3 length: 19
CDR3 protein: CASSESPGHGGAGANVLTF

V gene: TRBV28
J gene: TRBJ1-1
CDR3 length: 14
CDR3 protein: CASGVQGVNTEAFF

V gene: TRBV19
J gene: TRBJ2-3
CDR3 length: 16
CDR3 protein: CASSIYGGLSTDTQYF

V gene: TRBV6-5
J gene: TRBJ2-5
CDR3 length: 14
CDR3 protein: CASSHAGLQETQYF

V gene: TRBV28
J gene: TRBJ1-5
CDR3 length: 14
CDR3 protein: CASSTRTGNQPQHF

V gene: TRBV6-1
J gene: TRBJ2-5
CDR3 length: 15
CDR3 protein: CASSELAGGQETQYF

V gene: TRBV6-1
J gene: TRBJ1-1
CDR3 length: 14
CDR3 protein: CASSGRGGVTEAFF

V gene: TRBV5-1
J gene: TRBJ2-1
CDR3 length: 15
CDR3 protein: CASSQGTRELNEQFF

V gene: TRBV9
J gene: TRBJ2-1
CDR3 length: 15
CDR3 protein: CASSVVGGEINEQFF